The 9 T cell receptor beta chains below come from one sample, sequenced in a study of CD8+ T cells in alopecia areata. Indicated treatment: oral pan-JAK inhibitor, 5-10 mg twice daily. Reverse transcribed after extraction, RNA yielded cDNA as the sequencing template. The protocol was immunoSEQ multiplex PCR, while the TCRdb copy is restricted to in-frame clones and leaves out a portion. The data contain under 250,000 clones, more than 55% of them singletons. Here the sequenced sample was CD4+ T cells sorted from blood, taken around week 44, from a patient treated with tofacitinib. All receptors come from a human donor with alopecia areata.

DNA of the CDR3: TGCGCCAGCAGCTTGGGGCTAGCGGGGCCCTACAATGAGCAGTTCTTC. It encodes CASSLGLAGPYNEQFF. This chain joins TRBV5-1 and TRBJ2-1, with 9 bases aligning to TRBD2. CDR1 and CDR2 from the germline V gene are SGHRS and YFSETQ. J was trimmed by 2 bases and V by 0 bases; bases with no gene match: 3. This CDR3 has 16 amino acids.

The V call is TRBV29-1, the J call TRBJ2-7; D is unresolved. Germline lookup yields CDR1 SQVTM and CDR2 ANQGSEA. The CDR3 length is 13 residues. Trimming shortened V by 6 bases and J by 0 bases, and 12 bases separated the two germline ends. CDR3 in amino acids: CSVRQASSYEQYF. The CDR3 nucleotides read TGCAGCGTCAGACAAGCCTCCTCCTACGAGCAGTACTTC.

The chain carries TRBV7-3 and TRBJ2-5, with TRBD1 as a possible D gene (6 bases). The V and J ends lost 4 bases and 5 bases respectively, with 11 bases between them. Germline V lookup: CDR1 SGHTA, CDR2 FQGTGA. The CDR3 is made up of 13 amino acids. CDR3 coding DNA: TGTGCCAGCAGCTACGGGACACTGGAGACCCAGTACTTC. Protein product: CASSYGTLETQYF.

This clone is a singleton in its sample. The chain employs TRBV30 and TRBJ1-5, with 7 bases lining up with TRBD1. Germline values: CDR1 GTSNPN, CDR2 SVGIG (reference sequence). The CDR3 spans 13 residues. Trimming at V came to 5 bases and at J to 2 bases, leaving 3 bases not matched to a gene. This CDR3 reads CAWAGGGNQPQHF. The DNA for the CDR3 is TGTGCCTGGGCAGGGGGTGGCAATCAGCCCCAGCATTTT.

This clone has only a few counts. CDR3 amino acids: CSVAKGLETQYF. CDR3 sequence (DNA): TGCAGCGTTGCCAAGGGTTTAGAGACCCAGTACTTC. The chain has TRBV29-1 and TRBJ2-5; D gene unclear. The CDR3 runs 12 residues. V dropped 4 bases and J dropped 4 bases, with 10 bases sitting between them. Germline V gene sequence: CDR1 SQVTM, CDR2 ANQGSEA.

CDR3 amino acids: CASSEDTPGTQYF. DNA of the CDR3: TGTGCCAGCAGTGAAGACACCCCTGGTACGCAGTATTTT. The J gene is TRBJ2-3, the V gene TRBV25-1; no clear D gene. The germline V gene has CDR1 MGHDK and CDR2 SYGVNS. V lost 2 bases to trimming and J lost 8 bases, with 11 bases between them. This CDR3 is built from 13 residues.

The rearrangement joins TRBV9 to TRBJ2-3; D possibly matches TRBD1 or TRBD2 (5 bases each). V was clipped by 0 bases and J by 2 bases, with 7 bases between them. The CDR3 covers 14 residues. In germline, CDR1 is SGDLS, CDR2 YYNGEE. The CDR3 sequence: CASSVGGITDTQYF. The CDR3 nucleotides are TGTGCCAGCAGCGTAGGGGGGATCACAGATACGCAGTATTTT.

CDR3 region: CASSQGQMNTEAFF. DNA of the CDR3: TGCGCCAGCAGCCAGGGACAGATGAACACTGAAGCTTTCTTT. The chain combines TRBV4-3 with TRBJ1-1; 7 bases fit TRBD1. With 3 bases clipped from V and 0 bases from J, the junction kept 1 base outside the gene matches. From germline, CDR1 is LGHNA and CDR2 YSLEER. The CDR3 covers 14 residues.

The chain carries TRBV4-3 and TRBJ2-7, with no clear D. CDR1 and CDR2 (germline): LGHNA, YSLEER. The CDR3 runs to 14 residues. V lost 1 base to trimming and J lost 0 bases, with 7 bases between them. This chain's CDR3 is CASSQVASSYEQYF. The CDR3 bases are TGCGCCAGCAGCCAAGTGGCGTCCTCCTACGAGCAGTACTTC.